This T cell receptor (beta chain) was recorded in a study of beta chain features in type 1 diabetes. All sorted populations exceeded 98% purity. This clone was counted between two and nine times. Sequencing targeted expressed TCRB transcripts, as all isolated RNA had been reverse transcribed. Around 3.5 million reads on average were seen across naive, central memory and regulatory T cell samples. Profiling relied on immunoSEQ multiplex PCR, and the TCRdb table lists in-frame clones only, not all of them. This table has under 350,000 clones, about 7.8% appearing once. The clonotype was recovered from a woman between 18 and 29 years old in good health. The sample was central memory CD4+ T cells from blood.

In DNA form, the CDR3 reads TGTGCCACCCGGGGGAGCTCCTACAATGAGCAGTTCTTC. Amino acid sequence: CATRGSSYNEQFF. The chain couples TRBV7-2 to TRBJ2-1; D may be TRBD2 (6 bases). The V and J ends lost 10 bases and 0 bases respectively, with 10 bases between them. Germline V lookup: CDR1 SGHTA, CDR2 FQGNSA. The CDR3 sequence is 13 residues long.